This record concerns one TCR beta chain sequence. Its antigen is still unknown. All patients experienced relapse after autologous stem cell transplantation, and brentuximab vedotin exposure was variable. The entry originates in a study of PD-1 blockade in classical Hodgkin lymphoma. Study at large: Every 2 weeks, patients had 3 mg/kg nivolumab intravenously.

Germline V CDR1 and CDR2: MGHDK, SYGVNS. The V end was cut by 4 bases, the J end by 0 bases, with 12 bases between. CDR3 length equals 16 residues. Study findings and constraints: Whoever responded completely had baseline diversity much like that seen in newly diagnosed patients.

Clones were sequenced by immunoSEQ multiplex PCR, and TCRdb holds only the in-frame ones, with some missing. This table has some 84,000 clones, 89% appearing once. The specimen was peripheral blood mononuclear cells (PBMCs), collected at baseline. The chain employs TRBV25-1 and TRBJ2-2; tentative D call: TRBD2 (6 bases). The clonotype originates from a human donor with classical Hodgkin lymphoma. This CDR3 reads CASSGPGTANTGELFF. The CDR3 nucleotides are TGTGCCAGCAGTGGACCCGGGACTGCGAACACCGGGGAGCTGTTTTTT.